Below, one T cell receptor beta chain is given with its context. These data belong to a study of blood T cell repertoires in COVID-19. On the study more broadly: T cells, B-cell-depleted T cells, or PBMCs provided the cDNA or gDNA that served as material.

Profiled with immunoSEQ multiplex PCR; TCRdb holds only in-frame clones, not every one. The repertoire holds around 170,000 clones, with 81% as singletons. The germline V gene encodes CDR1 SNHLY and CDR2 FYNNEI. This CDR3 spans 16 amino acids. V lost 2 bases and J lost 3, with 15 bases in between. This sequence originates from an elderly woman with COVID-19, enrolled during active disease. The source material was peripheral blood. The genes are TRBV2 and TRBJ2-3; possibly TRBD2 for D (6 bases). As DNA, the CDR3 is TGTGCCAGCAGTGAAAGGTCGAGACTAGAGACAGATACGCAGTATTTT. It encodes CASSERSRLETDTQYF.